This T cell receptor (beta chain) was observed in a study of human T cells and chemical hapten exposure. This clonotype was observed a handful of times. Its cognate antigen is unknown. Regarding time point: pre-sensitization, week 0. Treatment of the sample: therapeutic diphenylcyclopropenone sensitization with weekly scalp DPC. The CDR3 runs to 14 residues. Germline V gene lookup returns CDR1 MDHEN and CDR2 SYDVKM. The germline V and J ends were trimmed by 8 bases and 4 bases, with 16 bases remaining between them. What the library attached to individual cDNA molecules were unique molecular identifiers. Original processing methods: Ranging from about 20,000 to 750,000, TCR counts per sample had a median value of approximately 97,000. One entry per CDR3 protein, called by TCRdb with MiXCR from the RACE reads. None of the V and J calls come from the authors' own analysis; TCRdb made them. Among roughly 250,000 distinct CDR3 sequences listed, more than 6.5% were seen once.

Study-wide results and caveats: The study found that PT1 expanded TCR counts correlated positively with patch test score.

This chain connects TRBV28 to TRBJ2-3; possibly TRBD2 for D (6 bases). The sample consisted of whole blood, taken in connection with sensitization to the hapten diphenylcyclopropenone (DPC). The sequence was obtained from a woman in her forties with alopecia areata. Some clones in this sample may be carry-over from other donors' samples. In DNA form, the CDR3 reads TGTGCCAGCGTGGGACGGCGACTAGCAGATACGCAGTATTTT. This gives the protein CASVGRRLADTQYF.